One sample yielded the 14 T cell receptor beta chains listed below, sequenced in a study of blood T cell repertoires in COVID-19. Data came from immunoSEQ multiplex PCR; TCRdb stores just in-frame clones and leaves some out. The sample gives about 83,000 clones, more than 75% of which show up once; 8% is in the top ten. The sample was peripheral blood. These receptors were taken from a man older than 75 with active or convalescent COVID-19.

The sample holds one count of this clone. This rearrangement joins TRBV11-2 to TRBJ2-7, with a possible D match to TRBD1 (6 bases). The germline CDR1 and CDR2 sequences are SGHAT and FQNNGV. CDR3 size: 14 residues. Trimming stripped 1 base from V and 5 bases from J, with 12 bases between. The CDR3: CASSLANRVHEQYV. The CDR3 DNA follows: TGTGCCAGCAGCTTAGCTAACAGGGTTCACGAGCAGTACGTC.

The gene calls are TRBV28 and TRBJ1-1, with D possibly matching TRBD1 (6 bases). There are 15 residues in the CDR3. Trimming left V 6 bases short and J 6 bases short, with 20 bases between. Germline assignment: CDR1 MDHEN and CDR2 SYDVKM. The DNA of the CDR3 is TGTGCCAGCAGCCAACGTCAGGGGCGAGTCGCTGAAGCTTTCTTT. It yields the protein CASSQRQGRVAEAFF.

This sequence joins TRBV27 and TRBJ1-1, with D unclear. In germline, CDR1 is MNHEY, CDR2 SMNVEV (reference sequence). The CDR3 spans 15 residues. Trimming pared 0 bases from V and 1 base from J, leaving 9 bases between. Here the CDR3 reads CASSLSVRGNTEAFF. As DNA, the CDR3 is TGTGCCAGCAGTTTATCTGTTCGGGGGAACACTGAAGCTTTCTTT.

This sequence joins TRBV24-1 and TRBJ2-3; TRBD1 is a possible D gene (6 bases). Germline V lookup: CDR1 KGHDR, CDR2 SFDVKD. The CDR3 has 13 amino acids. V lost 5 bases and J 4 bases, leaving 9 bases between the germline ends. The CDR3 loop reads CATSGTAADTQYF. DNA of the CDR3: TGTGCCACCAGTGGGACAGCCGCAGATACGCAGTATTTT.

The chain carries TRBV12-2 and TRBJ1-1; the table's D call TRBD1 went unverified against the DNA. TRBV12-2 is a recognized pseudogene. The CDR3 covers 18 residues. In nucleotides, the CDR3 is TGTGCAAGTCGCTTAGAGGTTACCAGGGGGCTATTAATCCCTGAAGCTTTCTTT. Protein: CASRLEVTRGLLIPEAFF.

The chain joins TRBV5-1 to TRBJ1-6; D call uncertain. The CDR3 is 14 residues long. Between the trimmed V and J ends, which lost 0 bases and 7 bases, there was a span of 8 bases. Germline loops: CDR1 SGHRS, CDR2 YFSETQ. CDR3 in amino acids: CASSLDRRNSPLHF. The CDR3 nucleotides read TGCGCCAGCAGCTTGGACAGAAGGAATTCACCCCTCCACTTT. The full variable domain, its missing parts supplied by reference TRBV5-1 and TRBJ1-6, is KAGVTQTPRYLIKTRGQQVTLSCSPISGHRSVSWYQQTPGQGLQFLFEYFSETQRNKGNFPGRFSGRQFSNSRSEMNVSTLELGDSALYLCASSLDRRNSPLHFGNGTRLTVT.

This rearrangement joins TRBV29-1 to TRBJ1-1; D perhaps matches TRBD1 (6 bases). The CDR3 length is 13 residues. Germline V gives CDR1 SQVTM, CDR2 ANQGSEA. V lost 7 bases to trimming and J lost 3 bases, with 15 bases between them. CDR3 DNA: TGCAGCGCCCGGGGGGGGGCTGACACTGAAGCTTTCTTT. Its translation: CSARGGADTEAFF.

This rearrangement joins TRBV19 to TRBJ2-1; 7 positions agree with TRBD1. Trimming took 1 base from V and 10 from J; bases not matched to a gene: 7. This CDR3 region has 14 residues. Germline V gives CDR1 LNHDA, CDR2 SQIVND (reference sequence). The CDR3 region is CASSIVTGVREQFF. DNA of the CDR3: TGTGCCAGTAGTATAGTTACAGGGGTGAGGGAGCAGTTCTTC.

This clone has only a few counts. The CDR3 DNA reads TGTGCCAGTAGTGGCGGACAGATTAATCAGCCCCAGCATTTT. This gives the protein CASSGGQINQPQHF. The chain links TRBV19 to TRBJ1-5; TRBD1 is a possible D gene (6 bases). The CDR3 is 14 residues long. Germline CDR1 LNHDA, CDR2 SQIVND (reference sequence). V was cut by 5 bases and J by 4 bases, with 12 bases left in between.

The chain carries TRBV7-3 and TRBJ2-3, with 7 bases identical to TRBD2. J lost 6 bases, V lost 5 bases, and 5 bases had no gene match. CDR3 length equals 13 residues. Looked up from germline, CDR1 is SGHTA and CDR2 is FQGTGA. The CDR3 nucleotides are TGTGCCAGCAGCAGCACTAGCGCCGATACGCAGTATTTT. Amino acids: CASSSTSADTQYF.

This clone showed up just a few times. The chain links TRBV5-1 to TRBJ2-1, with TRBD1 matching 8 bases. The V segment lost 4 bases and the J segment 9 bases; nucleotides outside the gene matches: 9. The CDR3 covers 14 residues. From germline, CDR1 is SGHRS and CDR2 YFSETQ. The CDR3 spells CASSPTGVEGEQFF. Written as DNA, the CDR3 is TGCGCCAGCAGCCCGACAGGGGTTGAGGGTGAGCAGTTCTTC.

V and J are TRBV18 and TRBJ1-2; the match to TRBD1 covers 8 bases. V lost 0 bases to trimming and J lost 5 bases; unmatched junction nucleotides: 5. Germline CDR1 is KGHSH and CDR2 is LQKENI. The CDR3 sequence is 15 residues long. The CDR3 protein is CASSPPDRVRYGYTF. CDR3 coding DNA: TGTGCCAGCTCACCACCGGACAGGGTTCGATATGGCTACACCTTC.

The chain is built from TRBV2 and TRBJ1-6; D is ambiguous. Germline V gives CDR1 SNHLY, CDR2 FYNNEI. V dropped 3 bases and J dropped 6 bases, with 9 bases sitting between them. CDR3 length: 14 residues. The CDR3 nucleotides read TGTGCCAGCAGTGACCTAGCCCCTAATTCACCCCTCCACTTT. Its translation: CASSDLAPNSPLHF.

The V call is TRBV5-1, the J call TRBJ1-2, with D possibly matching TRBD1 (5 bases). The germline V and J ends were trimmed by 4 bases and 7 bases, with 14 bases remaining between them. The CDR3 length is 13 residues. CDR1 and CDR2 (germline): SGHRS, YFSETQ. The CDR3 DNA is TGCGCCAGCAGCCCCTCCGGGGGGGGTGGCTACACCTTC. This gives the protein CASSPSGGGGYTF.